The following is a T cell receptor (beta chain) sequence with its context. This sample is drawn from a study of blood T cell repertoires in COVID-19. For the study at large: COVID-19 samples, acute and convalescent, were from the United States, Italy and Spain.

After removal of 4 bases from V and 4 bases from J, the junction contained 6 bases not matched to a gene. The CDR3 is 15 amino acids. From germline, CDR1 is SGHNT and CDR2 YYREEE (reference sequence). TCRdb keeps only in-frame clones here, not all; method: immunoSEQ multiplex PCR. This sample has tens of thousands of clones, with around 85% found just once. The V call is TRBV5-4, the J call TRBJ2-1; 9 bases match TRBD2. This receptor was obtained from a man in his forties with acute or convalescent COVID-19. The sequenced sample consisted of peripheral blood. The CDR3 spells CASSAAGGPYNEQFF. In DNA, the CDR3 is TGTGCCAGCAGCGCAGCGGGGGGACCTTACAATGAGCAGTTCTTC.